The rows below give T cell receptor beta chains drawn from one sample of a study of blood T cell repertoires in COVID-19. Assay used: immunoSEQ multiplex PCR; TCRdb lists only in-frame clones, some missing. The profile covers about 100,000 clones, with roughly 86% appearing a single time and around a tenth taken by the ten largest. Source material: peripheral blood. Source of these receptors: a woman aged 25 to 39 with acute or convalescent COVID-19. Each CDR3 is given with its conserved first and last residue. The D gene is left open where the match is weak. Clone size, where shown, is once, few, many, or a class for clones that have expanded.

CDR3aa	CDR3nt	d_gene	v_gene	j_gene	abundance
CASSLFFGTPDRGTQYF	TGCGCCAGCAGCTTGTTCTTTGGGACACCCGATCGGGGTACGCAGTATTTT	-	TRBV5-1	TRBJ2-3	-
CASSYSITGGTEAFF	TGTGCCAGCAGTTACTCTATCACGGGGGGCACTGAAGCTTTCTTT	-	TRBV6-5	TRBJ1-1	-
CASSARTEFSPLHF	TGTGCCAGCAGCGCCCGGACAGAGTTTTCACCCCTCCACTTT	-	TRBV9	TRBJ1-6	once
CASSLNGGSDYGYTF	TGTGCCAGCAGCTTGAATGGAGGGTCTGACTATGGCTACACCTTC	-	TRBV5-6	TRBJ1-2	-
CVRSQACEKLFF	TGTGTCAGAAGTCAGGCGTGTGAAAAACTGTTTTTT	-	TRBV7-5	TRBJ1-4	-
CASSSRQGDYGYTF	TGTGCCAGCAGTTCCCGACAGGGCGACTATGGCTACACCTTC	TRBD1	TRBV27	TRBJ1-2	-
CASSLPAGSDGYTF	TGTGCCAGCAGTTTACCCGCCGGGTCCGATGGCTACACCTTC	-	TRBV28	TRBJ1-2	-
CASNSRQGLSYNEQFF	TGTGCCAGCAATTCCAGACAGGGGCTATCTTACAATGAGCAGTTCTTC	TRBD1	TRBV28	TRBJ2-1	-
CASRPQGANTGELFF	TGTGCCAGCAGACCCCAGGGGGCGAACACCGGGGAGCTGTTTTTT	TRBD1	TRBV6-4	TRBJ2-2	-
CASGGQGAQPQHF	TGTGCCAGCGGGGGACAGGGGGCTCAGCCCCAGCATTTT	TRBD1	TRBV2	TRBJ1-5	-
CASSWLAGGPRDTQYF	TGTGCCAGTAGTTGGCTAGCGGGGGGGCCGAGGGATACGCAGTATTTT	TRBD2	TRBV19	TRBJ2-3	-
CASSELWTSGVNEQFF	TGCGCCAGCAGTGAGCTATGGACTAGCGGGGTCAATGAGCAGTTCTTC	TRBD2	TRBV10-2	TRBJ2-1	-
CATSSPAGHGTDTQYF	TGTGCCACCAGCAGTCCGGCCGGACACGGGACAGATACGCAGTATTTT	-	TRBV15	TRBJ2-3	-
CAWSSRSGGAYEQYF	TGTGCCTGGAGTTCCCGTAGCGGGGGGGCTTACGAGCAGTACTTC	TRBD2	TRBV30	TRBJ2-7	-
CAISERGYEQYF	TGTGCCATCAGTGAGCGGGGCTACGAGCAGTACTTC	-	TRBV10-3	TRBJ2-7	-
CASSLNLAGSEAFF	TGTGCCAGCAGCTTAAATCTTGCGGGGTCTGAAGCTTTCTTT	-	TRBV7-9	TRBJ1-1	-
CASSVGTASNQPQHF	TGTGCCAGCAGCGTAGGCACAGCTAGCAATCAGCCCCAGCATTTT	-	TRBV9	TRBJ1-5	few
CASSLVRADPSNTGELFF	TGCGCCAGCAGCTTGGTCAGGGCAGACCCATCGAACACCGGGGAGCTGTTTTTT	-	TRBV5-1	TRBJ2-2	-
CAWNGFTDTQYF	TGTGCCTGGAACGGGTTCACAGATACGCAGTATTTT	-	TRBV30	TRBJ2-3	-
CASSKDRYYEQYF	TGTGCCAGCAGCAAAGACAGGTACTACGAGCAGTACTTC	-	TRBV7-9	TRBJ2-7	-
CASSQLPGTKNIQYF	TGCGCCAGCAGCCAACTGCCCGGGACTAAAAACATTCAGTACTTC	-	TRBV4-1	TRBJ2-4	once
CATSRDRVGNEQFF	TGTGCCACCAGCAGGGACAGGGTGGGCAATGAGCAGTTCTTC	TRBD1	TRBV15	TRBJ2-1	-
CASSAGDRGNTEAFF	TGTGCCAGCAGCGCGGGGGACAGGGGAAACACTGAAGCTTTCTTT	TRBD1	TRBV9	TRBJ1-1	-
CASSSNRGQVANYGYTF	TGTGCCAGCAGTTCCAACAGGGGGCAAGTGGCTAACTATGGCTACACCTTC	TRBD1	TRBV28	TRBJ1-2	-